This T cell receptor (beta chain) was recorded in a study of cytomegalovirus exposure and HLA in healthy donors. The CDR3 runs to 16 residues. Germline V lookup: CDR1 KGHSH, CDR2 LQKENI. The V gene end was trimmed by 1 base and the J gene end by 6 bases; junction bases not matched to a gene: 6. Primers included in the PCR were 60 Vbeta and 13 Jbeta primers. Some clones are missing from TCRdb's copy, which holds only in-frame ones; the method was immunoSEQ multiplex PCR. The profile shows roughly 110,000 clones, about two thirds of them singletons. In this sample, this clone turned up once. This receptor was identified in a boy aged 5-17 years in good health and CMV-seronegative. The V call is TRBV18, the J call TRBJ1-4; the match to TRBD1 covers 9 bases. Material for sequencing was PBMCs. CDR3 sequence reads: CASSPLGQGGDEKLFF. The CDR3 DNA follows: TGTGCCAGCTCACCACTGGGACAGGGAGGGGATGAAAAACTGTTTTTT.